The 8 T cell receptor beta chains in this list originate from one sample, sequenced in a study of T-cell reconstitution after alpha-beta-depleted transplantation in children. Using unique molecular identifiers, the investigators prepared the TCRbeta library. TCRdb recomputed calls from the PCR reads with MiXCR, one row per CDR3 protein. The table includes 300,000 to 400,000 distinct CDR3 sequences, 13% detected once. The source material was PBMCs, sampled from the stem cell graft. These receptors all stem from a human donor who donated a stem cell graft to a child with Fanconi anemia.

This clonotype has only a few counts. The chain recombines TRBV6-1 with TRBJ2-7; D is undetermined. The ends were cut back, 0 bases at V and 0 bases at J, with 9 bases in the middle. The CDR3 has 15 amino acids. Germline-derived CDR1 and CDR2 are MNHNS and SASEGT. The CDR3 region has the DNA TGTGCCAGCAGTGAAGCCGCGGAGTCCTCCTACGAGCAGTACGTC. It encodes CASSEAAESSYEQYV.

J is TRBJ1-2 and V is TRBV18; 8 nucleotides agree with TRBD1. After removal of 3 bases from V and 5 bases from J, the junction contained 5 bases not matched to a gene. CDR3 length: 14 amino acids. Germline V gives CDR1 KGHSH, CDR2 LQKENI. DNA of the CDR3: TGTGCCAGCTCACCGCTGGGACAGGCATATGGCTACACCTTC. Translation: CASSPLGQAYGYTF.

The chain is built from TRBV9 and TRBJ2-3; TRBD1 aligns across 9 bases. The germline CDR1 and CDR2 sequences are SGDLS and YYNGEE. With V trimmed by 0 bases and J by 7 bases, 9 bases remained unmatched. The CDR3 extends over 16 amino acids. The DNA of the CDR3 is TGTGCCAGCAGCGTAGGCTTGACGGGACAGGGTCATACGCAGTATTTT. It translates to CASSVGLTGQGHTQYF.

The chain combines TRBV5-5 with TRBJ2-1; TRBD2 might be the D (7 bases). The CDR3 spans 14 residues. Germline V gene lookup returns CDR1 SGHKS and CDR2 YYEKEE (reference sequence). The V end lost 4 bases, the J end lost 9 bases, and 17 bases lay between the germline ends. CDR3 nucleotide sequence: TGTGCCAGCAGCCGGGGGGCAGGGGTGGGTGAGCAGTTCTTC. It yields the protein CASSRGAGVGEQFF. The variable domain in full, completed from reference TRBV5-5 and TRBJ2-1, reads DAGVTQSPTHLIKTRGQQVTLRCSPISGHKSVSWYQQVLGQGPQFIFQYYEKEERGRGNFPDRFSARQFPNYSSELNVNALLLGDSALYLCASSRGAGVGEQFFGPGTRLTVL.

The table lists this clonotype with many counts. This chain joins TRBV5-1 and TRBJ1-1; 10 positions agree with TRBD1. The CDR3 sequence is 15 residues long. Germline V gene sequence: CDR1 SGHRS, CDR2 YFSETQ. V lost 4 bases to trimming and J lost 5 bases; unmatched junction nucleotides: 8. The CDR3 DNA is TGCGCCAGCAGCGCGAGGCCGGGACAGGGGACTGAAGCTTTCTTT. It translates to CASSARPGQGTEAFF.

This chain joins TRBV15 and TRBJ2-3; D uncertain. Trimming shortened V by 0 bases and J by 9 bases, and 16 bases separated the two germline ends. Germline V gene lookup returns CDR1 LNHNV and CDR2 YYDKDF (reference sequence). This CDR3 is built from 15 residues. The CDR3 is CATSRDRLVTRTQYF. In nucleotides, the CDR3 is TGTGCCACCAGCAGAGACAGACTTGTCACAAGGACGCAGTATTTT.

This clonotype has a count of ten or more. The chain couples TRBV7-8 to TRBJ2-7; D is unresolved. The germline CDR1 and CDR2 sequences are SGHVS and FQNEAQ. The CDR3 covers 14 residues. With 0 bases removed from V and 2 bases from J, the gap between germline ends came to 8 bases. CDR3 DNA sequence: TGTGCCAGCAGCTTAGCGGCAGCCACCTACGAGCAGTACTTC. The encoded protein is CASSLAAATYEQYF.

This clonotype has at least ten counts. The V and J genes are TRBV29-1 and TRBJ2-1; perhaps TRBD1 as D (6 bases). V was clipped by 6 bases and J by 7 bases, with 10 bases between them. CDR1 SQVTM and CDR2 ANQGSEA come from the germline V gene. The CDR3 consists of 11 residues. Written as DNA, the CDR3 is TGCAGCGTGGGACATAAGAATGAGCAGTTCTTC. Translating it yields CSVGHKNEQFF.